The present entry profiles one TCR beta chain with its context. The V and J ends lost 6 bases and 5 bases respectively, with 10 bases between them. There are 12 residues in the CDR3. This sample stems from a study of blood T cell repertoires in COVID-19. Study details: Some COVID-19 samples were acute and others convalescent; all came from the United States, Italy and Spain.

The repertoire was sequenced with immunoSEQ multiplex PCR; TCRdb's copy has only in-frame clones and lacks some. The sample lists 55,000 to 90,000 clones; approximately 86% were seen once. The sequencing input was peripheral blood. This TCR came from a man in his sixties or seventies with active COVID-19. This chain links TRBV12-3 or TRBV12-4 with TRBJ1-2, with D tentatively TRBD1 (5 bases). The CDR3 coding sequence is TGTGCCAGCAGCTTGGGGCCGTATGGCTACACCTTC. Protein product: CASSLGPYGYTF.